The entry that follows covers one T cell receptor (beta chain) sequence. The record originates from a study of blood T cells in healthy people across ages. This CDR3 contains 15 residues. V shed 6 bases, J shed 7 bases, and the junction held 11 bases outside the gene matches. Then a second PCR, running about 6 to 11 cycles, was carried out with a sample-barcoded 5' primer and a J-beta primer mix. TCRdb fed the 5' RACE reads into MiXCR, producing one record per CDR3 protein. The top ten hold 18% of the sample, which has about 1 million distinct CDR3 sequences, 35% to 50% seen once. The TCR was taken from an older woman in good health. This chain links TRBV12-3 or TRBV12-4 with TRBJ2-1; 8 nucleotides match TRBD1. What was sequenced was blood. The CDR3 protein is CASSSGTGIENEQFF. The CDR3, as DNA: TGTGCCAGCAGCTCCGGGACAGGAATAGAGAATGAGCAGTTCTTC.